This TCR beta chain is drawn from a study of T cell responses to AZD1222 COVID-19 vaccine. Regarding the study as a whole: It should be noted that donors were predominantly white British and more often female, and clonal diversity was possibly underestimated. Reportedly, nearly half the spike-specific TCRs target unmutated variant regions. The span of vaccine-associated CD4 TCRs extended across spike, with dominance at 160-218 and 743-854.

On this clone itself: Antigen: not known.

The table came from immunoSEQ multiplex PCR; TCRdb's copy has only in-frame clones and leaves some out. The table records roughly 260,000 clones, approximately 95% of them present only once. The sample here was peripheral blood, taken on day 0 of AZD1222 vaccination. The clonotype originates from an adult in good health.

The CDR3, as DNA: TGTGCCAGCAGCAGATTACAGGGGTTGGAAGCTTTCTTT. Protein product: CASSRLQGLEAFF. The genes are TRBV7-2 and TRBJ1-1, with 7 bases that match TRBD1. This CDR3 region has 13 residues. Germline CDR1 is SGHTA and CDR2 is FQGNSA. The V gene end was trimmed by 5 bases and the J gene end by 8 bases; junction bases not matched to a gene: 8.